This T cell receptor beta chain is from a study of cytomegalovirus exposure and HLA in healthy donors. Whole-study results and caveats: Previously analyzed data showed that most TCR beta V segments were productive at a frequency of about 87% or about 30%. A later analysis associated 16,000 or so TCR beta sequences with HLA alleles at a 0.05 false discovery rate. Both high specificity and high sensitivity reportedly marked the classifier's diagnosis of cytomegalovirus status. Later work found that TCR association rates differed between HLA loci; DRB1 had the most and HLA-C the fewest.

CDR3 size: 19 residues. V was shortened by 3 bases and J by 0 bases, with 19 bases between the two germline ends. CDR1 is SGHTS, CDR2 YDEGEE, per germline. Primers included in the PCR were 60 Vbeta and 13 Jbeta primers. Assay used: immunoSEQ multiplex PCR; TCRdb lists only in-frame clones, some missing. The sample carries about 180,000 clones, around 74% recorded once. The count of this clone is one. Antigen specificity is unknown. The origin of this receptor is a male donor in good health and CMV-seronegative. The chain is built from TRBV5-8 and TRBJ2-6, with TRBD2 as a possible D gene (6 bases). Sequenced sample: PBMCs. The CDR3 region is CASSYSGSSGYSGANVLTF. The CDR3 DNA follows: TGTGCCAGCAGCTATTCAGGGAGTAGCGGTTACTCTGGGGCCAACGTCCTGACTTTC.